This T cell receptor (beta chain) was observed in a study of blood T cell repertoires in COVID-19. Looking at the study overall: Samples representing acute and convalescent COVID-19 were sourced from the United States, Italy and Spain. Nucleic acid was either cDNA or gDNA, and it came from T cells, B-cell-depleted T cells, or PBMCs.

CDR1 and CDR2 from the germline V gene are SGHRS and YFSETQ. Trimming cost V 4 bases and J 4 bases; bases outside gene matches: 5. CDR3 length: 14 residues. Original methodology: Researchers report that nucleated cell counts were estimated from reference gene primer amplification. TCRdb keeps only in-frame clones here, not all; method: immunoSEQ multiplex PCR. The V and J calls and the clone size are those of that table, but D and trimming were determined from the DNA. The table shows 180,000 or so clones, with approximately 91% occurring only once. Sequences were obtained from peripheral blood. This TCR was sampled from a man aged 18 to 29 with active or convalescent COVID-19. The gene calls are TRBV5-1 and TRBJ2-7, with 10 bases identical to TRBD1. The CDR3 is CASSPGQGPYEQYF. In DNA form, the CDR3 reads TGCGCCAGCAGCCCGGGACAGGGGCCTTACGAGCAGTACTTC.